This entry describes one T cell receptor beta chain. What it binds is not known. The germline gives CDR1 MNHEY, CDR2 SVGAGI. The CDR3 has 13 residues. The ends lost 4 bases at V and 7 bases at J; junction bases unmatched: 3. The source of the sample is a study of cytomegalovirus exposure and HLA in healthy donors. Study observations and caveats: In a later analysis, compared with equally common non-associated chains, HLA-associated beta chains were more expanded. Diagnosis of cytomegalovirus status made by the classifier reportedly showed high specificity and sensitivity. What was likely a sequencing artifact was a cluster of highly shared sequence variants. In vitro checks showed that three CMV-associated chains really do target CMV antigens.

A multiplex PCR was run with 60 Vbeta primers and 13 Jbeta primers. The data were produced by immunoSEQ multiplex PCR, yet TCRdb's version contains in-frame clones alone and is incomplete. This sample carries roughly 110,000 clones, approximately 78% of them seen once, and the ten largest clones take about a fifth. The rearrangement joins TRBV6-5 to TRBJ2-4, with 8 bases lining up with TRBD2. The source is a man in his thirties or forties in good health and CMV-seropositive. The sequenced sample consisted of PBMCs. For the CDR3, the DNA is TGTGCCAGCAGTTCGGGGGGGGGCAACATTCAGTACTTC. It yields the protein CASSSGGGNIQYF.